The 27 T cell receptor beta chains listed next were all sequenced from one sample in a study of T cell changes during pregnancy in multiple sclerosis. Clones were read by immunoSEQ multiplex PCR, and TCRdb kept only the in-frame ones, dropping some. There are around 20,000 clones in the sample; approximately 90% occur only once, and approximately 7.4% lies in the top ten. The sequencing here drew on CD8+ T cells from peripheral blood mononuclear cells, taken in the second trimester of pregnancy. The source of these receptors is a female donor in good health, enrolled as a control in a pregnancy study.

This clone has more than one count but fewer than ten. The V and J genes are TRBV30 and TRBJ1-1; TRBD1 might be the D (5 bases). This CDR3 contains 12 residues. The germline gives CDR1 GTSNPN, CDR2 SVGIG (reference sequence). Trimming stripped 2 bases from V and 4 bases from J, with 8 bases between. The chain's CDR3 is CAWSYGGTEAFF. Written as DNA, the CDR3 is TGTGCCTGGAGTTACGGGGGCACTGAAGCTTTCTTT.

The chain uses TRBV2 and TRBJ2-3; TRBD2 aligns across 8 bases. Per the germline V gene, CDR1 is SNHLY and CDR2 is FYNNEI. CDR3 length equals 13 residues. V shed 8 bases and J 2 bases; nucleotides not matched to a gene: 3. CDR3 bases: TGTGCCAGCGAGACTAGCGACACAGATACGCAGTATTTT. This sequence encodes CASETSDTDTQYF. The full variable domain, rest sourced from reference TRBV2 and TRBJ2-3, is EPEVTQTPSHQVTQMGQEVILRCVPISNHLYFYWYRQILGQKVEFLVSFYNNEISEKSEIFDDQFSVERPDGSNFTLKIRSTKLEDSAMYFCASETSDTDTQYFGPGTRLTVL.

The chain uses TRBV2 and TRBJ1-4; D gene unclear. Germline loops: CDR1 SNHLY, CDR2 FYNNEI. CDR3 size: 17 residues. V was trimmed by 1 base and J by 10 bases, leaving 22 bases between them. CDR3 bases: TGTGCCAGCAGTGAAGGCACAGACCCGTACGGTCCCGGAAAACTGTTTTTT. Amino acids: CASSEGTDPYGPGKLFF. Together with reference TRBV2 and TRBJ1-4, the CDR3 gives the full variable domain: EPEVTQTPSHQVTQMGQEVILRCVPISNHLYFYWYRQILGQKVEFLVSFYNNEISEKSEIFDDQFSVERPDGSNFTLKIRSTKLEDSAMYFCASSEGTDPYGPGKLFFGSGTQLSVL.

The genes are TRBV7-8 and TRBJ1-1; maybe TRBD1 (6 bases). Germline CDR1 is SGHVS and CDR2 is FQNEAQ. This CDR3 is built from 15 residues. With 2 bases removed from V and 4 bases from J, the gap between germline ends came to 14 bases. The CDR3 region is CASSLLYRVGTEAFF. The CDR3 DNA reads as TGTGCCAGCAGCTTATTGTACAGGGTCGGCACTGAAGCTTTCTTT.

The J gene is TRBJ2-5, the V gene TRBV9; TRBD2 matches 13 bases. Germline CDR1 SGDLS, CDR2 YYNGEE. There are 17 residues in the CDR3. Trimming removed 6 bases from V and 2 bases from J; junction bases left unmatched: 10. DNA of the CDR3: TGTGCCAGCATTGCGGGACTAGCGGGACAAAGACAAGAGACCCAGTACTTC. Translating it yields CASIAGLAGQRQETQYF.

The gene calls are TRBV25-1 and TRBJ2-5; D possibly corresponds to TRBD1 (6 bases). The germline CDR1 and CDR2 sequences are MGHDK and SYGVNS. This CDR3 spans 14 amino acids. The V and J ends lost 5 bases and 2 bases respectively, with 12 bases between them. The chain's CDR3 is CASSLLTGQETQYF. DNA for the CDR3: TGTGCCAGCAGTTTGCTGACAGGACAAGAGACCCAGTACTTC.

The chain recombines TRBV10-3 with TRBJ1-2, with D perhaps matching TRBD1 (5 bases). V lost 10 bases and J 0 bases, leaving 21 bases between the germline ends. The germline CDR1 and CDR2 sequences are ENHRY and SYGVKD. This CDR3 has 16 residues. The CDR3 coding sequence is TGTGCCACCCTAACGCCGGGTGGGGCTTCTAACTATGGCTACACCTTC. Encoded protein: CATLTPGGASNYGYTF.

The chain couples TRBV7-9 to TRBJ2-3, with 7 nucleotides matching TRBD1. V dropped 5 bases and J dropped 0; count of bases not matched to a gene: 5. The length of the CDR3 is 15 residues. Germline V gene lookup returns CDR1 SEHNR and CDR2 FQNEAQ (reference sequence). The DNA for the CDR3 is TGTGCCAGCAGCCCCCAGGGGGTAAGCACAGATACGCAGTATTTT. This translates into CASSPQGVSTDTQYF. The full variable domain, in which reference TRBV7-9 and TRBJ2-3 provide the parts outside the CDR3, is DTGVSQNPRHKITKRGQNVTFRCDPISEHNRLYWYRQTLGQGPEFLTYFQNEAQLEKSRLLSDRFSAERPKGSFSTLEIQRTEQGDSAMYLCASSPQGVSTDTQYFGPGTRLTVL.

This chain links TRBV27 with TRBJ2-3; TRBD2 aligns across 9 bases. The CDR3 is 15 amino acids. CDR1 and CDR2 (germline): MNHEY, SMNVEV (reference sequence). J lost 5 bases, V lost 6 bases, and 9 bases had no gene match. The CDR3 nucleotides read TGTGCCAGCAGCCGTTTGCGGGAGGGCGGAGATACGCAGTATTTT. Its protein product is CASSRLREGGDTQYF.

The rearrangement joins TRBV28 to TRBJ1-1, with unresolved D. Germline V gene sequence: CDR1 MDHEN, CDR2 SYDVKM. CDR3 size: 14 residues. V was shortened by 1 base and J by 3 bases, with 9 bases between the two germline ends. CDR3 sequence reads: CASSLSSPDTEAFF. The DNA of the CDR3 is TGTGCCAGCAGTTTATCCTCCCCCGACACTGAAGCTTTCTTT.

In nucleotides, the CDR3 is TGTGCCTGGAGTGAGAGGCTGACAGATACGCAGTATTTT. The encoded protein is CAWSERLTDTQYF. The chain links TRBV30 to TRBJ2-3; D is unresolved. The V end was cut by 1 base, the J end by 3 bases, with 8 bases between. This CDR3 comprises 13 residues. CDR1 is GTSNPN and CDR2 is SVGIG in the germline V gene (reference sequence).

This clone came up a few times. The genes are TRBV2 and TRBJ2-7; the D is unclear. Per the germline V gene, CDR1 is SNHLY and CDR2 is FYNNEI. This CDR3 spans 12 amino acids. V gave up 7 bases and J gave up 5 bases, with 12 bases separating them. The CDR3 DNA reads as TGTGCCAGCAAGGAGAGTCGGAACGAGCAGTACTTC. Its protein is CASKESRNEQYF.

The chain employs TRBV5-6 and TRBJ2-7, with TRBD2 matching 10 bases. Losses at the gene ends were 1 base for V and 7 bases for J; bases not matched to a gene: 5. The CDR3 totals 14 residues. Germline CDR1 is SGHDT and CDR2 is YYEEEE. CDR3 in DNA: TGTGCCAGCAGCTTGATGAGCGGGGGGGAAGAGCAGTACTTC. Translating gives CASSLMSGGEEQYF.

The V and J genes are TRBV6-1 and TRBJ2-3; 10 bases map to TRBD1. The CDR3 is 15 amino acids. V lost 6 bases to trimming and J lost 5 bases; unmatched junction nucleotides: 8. The V gene's germline CDR1 is MNHNS and CDR2 SASEGT. CDR3 nucleotides: TGTGCCAGCAGAGCCGGGACAGGGGCGGGAGATACGCAGTATTTT. Protein: CASRAGTGAGDTQYF.

The V and J genes are TRBV19 and TRBJ2-2, with 7 bases matching TRBD2. V gave up 6 bases and J gave up 6 bases; unmatched junction bases: 4. The CDR3 covers 13 residues. Germline loops: CDR1 LNHDA, CDR2 SQIVND (reference sequence). The CDR3 nucleotides read TGTGCCAGTAGAGCGGGATGGCCCGGGGAGCTGTTTTTT. Translation: CASRAGWPGELFF.

Worth noting for this clone: At the DNA level, this CDR3 is encoded by other sequences in the same sample as well. The chain has TRBV5-1 and TRBJ2-7, with 10 nucleotides matching TRBD2. V shed 5 bases, J shed 2 bases, and the junction held 13 bases outside the gene matches. The CDR3 contains 17 residues. Germline values: CDR1 SGHRS, CDR2 YFSETQ. The chain's CDR3 is CASSSAPSGGGTYEQYF. As DNA, the CDR3 is TGCGCCAGCAGTAGTGCTCCAAGCGGGGGGGGAACCTACGAGCAGTACTTC.

CDR3 residues: CASSLGRGGMNTEAFF. For the CDR3, the DNA is TGTGCCAGCAGCTTAGGACGTGGGGGCATGAACACTGAAGCTTTCTTT. This sequence joins TRBV11-1 and TRBJ1-1; TRBD1 is a possible D gene (6 bases). The germline V gene has CDR1 SGHAT and CDR2 FQDESV (reference sequence). There are 16 residues in the CDR3. V was clipped by 1 base and J by 0 bases, with 12 bases between them.

CDR3 in amino acids: CASSIELAAYNEQFF. The CDR3 DNA is TGTGCCAGTAGTATTGAACTAGCGGCCTACAATGAGCAGTTCTTC. V and J are TRBV19 and TRBJ2-1; 8 bases are shared with TRBD2. Germline CDR1 LNHDA, CDR2 SQIVND (reference sequence). Trimming took 3 bases from V and 2 from J; bases not matched to a gene: 3. The CDR3 sequence is 15 residues long.

The chain links TRBV27 to TRBJ2-1, with D possibly being TRBD2 (6 bases). CDR1 MNHEY and CDR2 SMNVEV come from the germline V gene (reference sequence). This CDR3 has 16 residues. Trimming pared 4 bases from V and 5 bases from J, leaving 18 bases between. As DNA, the CDR3 is TGTGCCAGCAGTTCCAGAGGGGCCAGGGAGGACAATGAGCAGTTCTTC. Encoded protein: CASSSRGAREDNEQFF.

The V call is TRBV6-1, the J call TRBJ1-4; 9 positions agree with TRBD1. Germline assignment: CDR1 MNHNS and CDR2 SASEGT. This CDR3 region has 14 residues. J gave up 5 bases and V 6 bases, and 4 bases lay outside the gene matches. This chain's CDR3 is CASRDGQGNEKLFF. CDR3 coding DNA: TGTGCCAGCAGGGACGGACAGGGGAATGAAAAACTGTTTTTT.

In this sample, this clone turned up once. The chain employs TRBV4-2 and TRBJ1-1, with D possibly matching TRBD1 (5 bases). CDR1 and CDR2 from the germline V gene are LGHNA and YNFKEQ. Deletions cut 3 bases from V and 2 bases from J, with 10 bases between. This CDR3 is built from 14 residues. CDR3 bases: TGTGCCAGCAGCCAGACAGCCACTAACACTGAAGCTTTCTTT. Translation: CASSQTATNTEAFF.

J is TRBJ2-4 and V is TRBV11-2; 8 nucleotides align to TRBD2. The V segment lost 3 bases and the J segment 8 bases; nucleotides outside the gene matches: 9. From germline, CDR1 is SGHAT and CDR2 FQNNGV. CDR3 length equals 15 residues. The CDR3 sequence: CASSFWGGGPDIQYF. DNA for the CDR3: TGTGCCAGCAGCTTTTGGGGCGGGGGGCCGGACATTCAGTACTTC.

The chain has TRBV7-9 and TRBJ2-7; D call uncertain. Trimming removed 5 bases from V and 3 bases from J, with 11 bases in between. The CDR3 length is 13 residues. Germline CDR1 reads SEHNR; CDR2 reads FQNEAQ (reference sequence). For the CDR3, the DNA is TGTGCCAGCAGCGACCGGCCAGGCTACGAGCAGTACTTC. It yields the protein CASSDRPGYEQYF. The full variable domain, completed using reference TRBV7-9 and TRBJ2-7, is DTGVSQNPRHKITKRGQNVTFRCDPISEHNRLYWYRQTLGQGPEFLTYFQNEAQLEKSRLLSDRFSAERPKGSFSTLEIQRTEQGDSAMYLCASSDRPGYEQYFGPGTRLTVT.

The chain couples TRBV4-1 to TRBJ2-3; TRBD2 matches 7 bases. Germline-derived CDR1 and CDR2 are MGHRA and YSYEKL. The CDR3 loop spans 16 amino acids. The V and J ends lost 1 base and 4 bases, in that order; junction bases with no gene match: 8. The DNA of the CDR3 is TGCGCCAGCAGCCAAGGGGGAGGGTCCCCCGCAGATACGCAGTATTTT. This sequence encodes CASSQGGGSPADTQYF.

The V and J genes are TRBV6-1 and TRBJ2-2; TRBD2 agrees at 7 bases. Germline CDR1 is MNHNS and CDR2 is SASEGT. This CDR3 region has 14 residues. Trimming removed 1 base from V and 4 bases from J; junction bases left unmatched: 0. Written as DNA, the CDR3 is TGTGCCAGCAGTGAAGGGACTAGCACCGGGGAGCTGTTTTTT. Its protein product is CASSEGTSTGELFF.

In its sample, this clone was seen once. The chain couples TRBV7-3 to TRBJ2-7, with D perhaps matching TRBD1 (5 bases). The germline V gene encodes CDR1 SGHTA and CDR2 FQGTGA. This CDR3 has 15 amino acids. The ends were cut back, 2 bases at V and 2 bases at J, with 13 bases in the middle. The CDR3 coding sequence is TGTGCCAGCAGCTTATGGGGCGGAGACGCCTACGAGCAGTACTTC. It codes for CASSLWGGDAYEQYF.

The V call is TRBV7-9, the J call TRBJ1-2, with D possibly TRBD1 on 6 matching bases. This CDR3 has 18 amino acids. Trimming took off 10 bases at V and 4 bases at J, with 31 bases between the two ends. CDR1 is SEHNR and CDR2 is FQNEAQ in the germline V gene (reference sequence). The CDR3 DNA reads TGTGCCACCCAACGTAGGACAGATCTGGGTATAGCTAGCTATGGCTACACCTTC. Protein sequence: CATQRRTDLGIASYGYTF. The full variable domain, completed using reference TRBV7-9 and TRBJ1-2, is DTGVSQNPRHKITKRGQNVTFRCDPISEHNRLYWYRQTLGQGPEFLTYFQNEAQLEKSRLLSDRFSAERPKGSFSTLEIQRTEQGDSAMYLCATQRRTDLGIASYGYTFGSGTRLTVV.